A selection of T cell receptor beta chains follows, all from one sample in a study of cytomegalovirus exposure and HLA in healthy donors. This table comes from immunoSEQ multiplex PCR, and its TCRdb copy is limited to in-frame clones, with some not included. In the table there are over 200,000 clones, around 89% of which are singletons. What was sequenced was PBMCs. These receptors all stem from a woman under 30 in good health and CMV-seronegative. The CDR3 runs from the conserved cysteine through the conserved F or W. Fields, in order: clone size, D gene, J gene, V gene, CDR3 protein, CDR3 DNA. A D gene is named only where the DNA matches it firmly. Only some rows state a clone size, as once, few, many or a class for expanded clones.

>-|TRBD1|TRBJ1-1|TRBV6-5
CASSLGGVTEAFF
TGTGCCAGCAGTTTAGGGGGCGTTACTGAAGCTTTCTTT
>-|-|TRBJ1-1|TRBV29-1
CSVEYRENTEAFF
TGCAGCGTTGAATACAGGGAGAACACTGAAGCTTTCTTT
>once|-|TRBJ2-1|TRBV27
CASSPRRVPEYEQFF
TGTGCCAGCAGTCCCCGCAGGGTCCCGGAATATGAGCAGTTCTTC
>-|TRBD1|TRBJ1-2|TRBV4-2
CASSQDRGPVYGYTF
TGTGCCAGCAGCCAGGACAGGGGCCCAGTCTATGGCTACACCTTC
>-|TRBD1|TRBJ1-2|TRBV30
CAWSRDSDGYTF
TGTGCCTGGAGTCGGGACAGCGATGGCTACACCTTC
>-|TRBD1|TRBJ2-3|TRBV5-1
CASSFGQGASTDTQYF
TGCGCCAGCAGCTTTGGACAGGGGGCGAGCACAGATACGCAGTATTTT
>-|TRBD2|TRBJ2-1|TRBV28
CASNRLAGFSSYNEQFF
TGTGCCAGCAACCGACTAGCGGGGTTTAGCTCCTACAATGAGCAGTTCTTC
>once|-|TRBJ1-2|TRBV9
CASSVVASGANYGYTF
TGTGCCAGCAGCGTAGTCGCATCGGGGGCTAACTATGGCTACACCTTC
>once|-|TRBJ2-7|TRBV7-8
CASSPLYEQYF
TGTGCCAGCAGCCCCCTATACGAGCAGTACTTC
>-|TRBD1|TRBJ2-1|TRBV7-8
CASSHQGQGRNEQFF
TGTGCCAGCAGCCACCAGGGACAGGGGCGCAATGAGCAGTTCTTC